This T cell receptor beta chain emerged from a study of response to subunit inactivated influenza vaccine. The study's findings and limits: It was the authors' suggestion that each seasonal influenza vaccination recruits few new T cells.

Details on this clonotype: Its antigen is currently unknown.

TCRdb reprocessed the RT-PCR reads with MiXCR, giving one entry per CDR3 protein. The data show some 500,000 distinct CDR3 sequences, with about 17% seen just once and roughly 3.1% held by the top ten. CDR3 size: 12 residues. The ends were cut back, 7 bases at V and 5 bases at J, with 11 bases in the middle. Germline V gene lookup returns CDR1 DFQATT and CDR2 SNEGSKA (reference sequence). This TCR derives from a man in his fifties or sixties who received an inactivated influenza vaccine. Here the sequenced sample was CD4+ T cells sorted from PBMCs, taken less than 30 months after vaccination. V and J are TRBV20-1 and TRBJ2-2, with D maybe TRBD2 (5 bases). The CDR3 DNA follows: TGCAGTGTTAAGAGCGGAACCGGGGAGCTGTTTTTT. Amino acid sequence: CSVKSGTGELFF.